This TCR beta chain was recorded in a study of CD8+CD57+ T cells in acquired aplastic anemia. About the research overall: Sorted CD4+ and CD8+ cells yielded about 3.1 ug of DNA on average. Findings and limits, study-wide: Common to patients and controls were twenty-nine CD8+ CDR3 sequences. The study found no significant CD8+ Simpson's diversity difference between patients and controls.

CD8+CD57+ cell expansion had been shown by flow cytometry in patients chosen for sequencing. This clonotype was counted ten times or more. The antigen remains undetermined. Looked up from germline, CDR1 is SGHAT and CDR2 is FQNNGV. The CDR3 length is 15 residues. With 3 bases clipped from V and 4 bases from J, the junction kept 5 bases outside the gene matches. Profiling that covered TCR beta VDJ and CDR3 relied on genomic DNA as its template. TCRdb reprocessed the reads via MiXCR and lists one record per CDR3 protein. This sample has 150,000 or so distinct CDR3 sequences, with around half found just once.

Sequencing was done on a sample of sorted CD4+, CD8+, or CD8+CD57+ T cells (not recorded which) from PBMCs. The clonotype was recovered from a human donor with aplastic anemia. This chain joins TRBV11-2 and TRBJ2-3, with TRBD2 matching over 9 bases. The CDR3 DNA follows: TGTGCCAGCAGCTTTTCAGCGGGGGGCCCAGATACGCAGTATTTT. Amino acids: CASSFSAGGPDTQYF.